These 3 T cell receptor beta chains originate from one sample sequenced in a study of T cell responses to AZD1222 COVID-19 vaccine. Produced via immunoSEQ multiplex PCR; TCRdb's table is partial and in-frame only. Of more than 80,000 clones listed, roughly 88% are singletons. Sequences were derived from peripheral blood, sampled 28 days after the second AZD1222 dose. All receptors come from an adult who received the AZD1222 COVID-19 vaccine.

This sequence joins TRBV3-1 (or the pseudogene TRBV3-2) and TRBJ1-4; 8 bases fit TRBD1. The germline V gene has CDR1 LGHDT and CDR2 YNNKEL (reference sequence). The CDR3 is 15 residues long. Trimming took 0 bases from V and 8 from J; bases not matched to a gene: 5. The CDR3, as DNA: TGTGCCAGCAGCCAAGATGAGACAGGGGTAGAAAAACTGTTTTTT. The encoded protein is CASSQDETGVEKLFF.

V gene TRBV2 combines with J gene TRBJ2-1; TRBD1 is a possible D gene (6 bases). Germline CDR1 and CDR2: SNHLY and FYNNEI. The V gene lost 5 bases and the J gene lost 8 bases, with 13 bases spanning the gap. The CDR3 totals 13 residues. The CDR3 bases are TGTGCCAGCAGTAAGGATGGGGGCCATGAGCAGTTCTTC. It translates to CASSKDGGHEQFF.

The chain recombines TRBV7-6 with TRBJ1-2; D is perhaps TRBD1 (5 bases). The CDR3 spans 17 residues. Germline V CDR1 and CDR2: SGHVS, FNYEAQ. Trimming stripped 1 base from V and 0 bases from J, with 15 bases between. The CDR3 nucleotides are TGTGCCAGCAGCTTAGGCGCGGGGCAGGGCCCTAACTATGGCTACACCTTC. Amino acids: CASSLGAGQGPNYGYTF.